Listed here are 21 T cell receptor beta chains from one sample, sequenced in a study of T cells in Graves' hyperthyroidism and ophthalmopathy. Authors of the study amplified TCR beta CDR3 regions from RNA transcripts. With the HTBI primer set, the TCR CDR3 went through a first round of RT-PCR. MiXCR was run by TCRdb on the multiplex PCR reads, yielding one entry per CDR3 protein. Of more than 350,000 distinct CDR3 sequences listed, 15% to 20% are singletons. The sequenced sample was blood. Receptors were obtained from a woman aged 25 to 39 with Graves' hyperthyroidism that later progressed to Graves' ophthalmopathy.

The sample holds many counts of this clonotype. V and J are TRBV27 and TRBJ2-5; 7 nucleotides line up with TRBD1. Trimming removed 2 bases from V and 2 bases from J; junction bases left unmatched: 8. Germline CDR1 MNHEY, CDR2 SMNVEV (reference sequence). The CDR3 contains 16 residues. The CDR3 is CASSLDPRGYQETQYF. As DNA, the CDR3 is TGTGCCAGCAGTTTAGATCCCAGGGGGTATCAAGAGACCCAGTACTTC.

This clonotype has just a few counts. The V call is TRBV28, the J call TRBJ2-3; 8 nucleotides line up with TRBD1. Germline-derived CDR1 and CDR2 are MDHEN and SYDVKM. V gave up 3 bases and J gave up 4 bases; unmatched junction bases: 6. The CDR3 loop spans 15 amino acids. In DNA form, the CDR3 reads TGTGCCAGCAGTTTCCCAGGGGGCAGCTCAGATACGCAGTATTTT. Amino acids: CASSFPGGSSDTQYF. Full variable domain (missing parts from reference TRBV28 and TRBJ2-3): DVKVTQSSRYLVKRTGEKVFLECVQDMDHENMFWYRQDPGLGLRLIYFSYDVKMKEKGDIPEGYSVSREKKERFSLILESASTNQTSMYLCASSFPGGSSDTQYFGPGTRLTVL.

This clonotype came up many times. J is TRBJ1-6 and V is TRBV5-1; D gene uncertain. V was cut by 0 bases and J by 11 bases, with 9 bases left in between. The germline V gene has CDR1 SGHRS and CDR2 YFSETQ. The CDR3 consists of 13 residues. The CDR3 protein is CASSLVAETPLHF. The CDR3 DNA follows: TGCGCCAGCAGCTTGGTGGCGGAAACACCCCTCCACTTT.

This clonotype turned up a few times. The chain recombines TRBV19 with TRBJ2-7; D unresolved. The CDR3 is 13 amino acids. The ends were cut back, 5 bases at V and 0 bases at J, with 8 bases in the middle. Germline CDR1 is LNHDA and CDR2 is SQIVND (reference sequence). The CDR3 spells CASSVSPSYEQYF. Written as DNA, the CDR3 is TGTGCCAGTAGTGTCAGCCCCTCCTACGAGCAGTACTTC.

The gene calls are TRBV18 and TRBJ1-5, with D possibly TRBD1 on 5 matching bases. V lost 3 bases and J lost 1, with 7 bases in between. The CDR3 is 14 residues long. Germline CDR1 and CDR2: KGHSH and LQKENI. CDR3 in amino acids: CASSPTESNQPQHF. The CDR3 DNA reads as TGTGCCAGCTCACCGACAGAAAGCAATCAGCCCCAGCATTTT.

This clonotype was recorded only once. This chain joins TRBV30 and TRBJ1-3, with D perhaps TRBD1 (5 bases). Germline V gene lookup returns CDR1 GTSNPN and CDR2 SVGIG (reference sequence). This CDR3 comprises 14 residues. With 5 bases removed from V and 2 bases from J, the gap between germline ends came to 13 bases. This CDR3 reads CAWDFTGAGNTIYF. The CDR3 DNA reads as TGTGCCTGGGACTTTACAGGAGCTGGAAACACCATATATTTT.

This clonotype has a count of ten or more. V gene TRBV28 combines with J gene TRBJ1-5; a possible D gene is TRBD1 (5 bases). Germline V lookup: CDR1 MDHEN, CDR2 SYDVKM. Deletions cut 3 bases from V and 5 bases from J, with 14 bases between. CDR3 length: 15 amino acids. CDR3 coding DNA: TGTGCCAGCAGTTTTGGGGGGGGGAGGGATCAGCCCCAGCATTTT. Amino acid sequence: CASSFGGGRDQPQHF. Full variable domain (remainder filled in from reference TRBV28 and TRBJ1-5): DVKVTQSSRYLVKRTGEKVFLECVQDMDHENMFWYRQDPGLGLRLIYFSYDVKMKEKGDIPEGYSVSREKKERFSLILESASTNQTSMYLCASSFGGGRDQPQHFGDGTRLSIL.

This clonotype was detected ten times or more. Germline and junction disagree at one end, which may indicate a read error. V usage is TRBV20-1 and J usage is TRBJ2-3; TRBD2 matches 8 bases. Germline lookup yields CDR1 DFQATT and CDR2 SNEGSKA (reference sequence). The CDR3 extends over 14 amino acids. This CDR3 is CSAIQSGSRDTQYF. In nucleotides, the CDR3 is TGCAGTGCTATACAAAGCGGGAGTAGGGATACACAGTATTTT.

Details on this clonotype: A much larger clone lies one base from this, so it may be a read error. This CDR3 is missing its conserved last phenylalanine or tryptophan, likely due to a read error. The gene calls are TRBV5-1 and TRBJ2-2, with TRBD1 matching over 8 bases. CDR1 is SGHRS and CDR2 is YFSETQ in the germline V gene. The ends lost 4 bases at V and 3 bases at J; junction bases unmatched: 11. The CDR3 contains 17 residues. In DNA, the CDR3 is TGCGCCAGCAGCCACACCCCCCCGGGACAGGACACCGGGGAGCTGTTTATT. It specifies CASSHTPPGQDTGELFI.

In this sample, this clonotype turned up once. One base away lies a much larger clone, so this may be a sequencing read error. The conserved phenylalanine or tryptophan normally closing the CDR3 is absent here, so this likely arose from a read error. The J gene is TRBJ2-5, the V gene TRBV11-2; TRBD1 matches at 9 bases. Per the germline V gene, CDR1 is SGHAT and CDR2 is FQNNGV. This CDR3 has 15 amino acids. J gave up 1 base and V 6 bases, and 6 bases lay outside the gene matches. The CDR3 region is CASSEATGGQETQYL. In DNA, the CDR3 is TGTGCCAGCAGTGAAGCGACAGGGGGCCAAGAGACCCAGTACCTC.

About this clonotype itself: A much larger clone sits a single nucleotide away, making a read error possible. The chain uses TRBV18 and TRBJ2-7, with 7 positions matching TRBD1. The CDR3 is 15 amino acids. CDR1 is KGHSH and CDR2 is LQKENI in the germline V gene. Here the CDR3 DNA reads TGTGCCAGCCCACCACCGGGGCAGGGGGACTACGAGCAGTACTTC. This gives the protein CASPPPGQGDYEQYF.

This clonotype has more than one count but fewer than ten. This sequence joins TRBV7-9 and TRBJ2-1; D is unclear. V lost 4 bases to trimming and J lost 10 bases, with 11 bases between them. The CDR3 extends over 12 amino acids. From germline, CDR1 is SEHNR and CDR2 FQNEAQ (reference sequence). CDR3 DNA: TGTGCCAGCAGCTGGTACGTCGGAGAGCAGTTCTTC. Encoded protein: CASSWYVGEQFF. Filled out from reference TRBV7-9 and TRBJ2-1, the complete variable domain reads DTGVSQNPRHKITKRGQNVTFRCDPISEHNRLYWYRQTLGQGPEFLTYFQNEAQLEKSRLLSDRFSAERPKGSFSTLEIQRTEQGDSAMYLCASSWYVGEQFFGPGTRLTVL.

There are many counts of this clonotype. The chain recombines TRBV2 with TRBJ1-4; D gene ambiguous. The CDR3 extends over 14 amino acids. Looked up from germline, CDR1 is SNHLY and CDR2 is FYNNEI. Trimming removed 5 bases at V and 5 bases at J, with 12 bases between. The CDR3 nucleotides are TGTGCCAGCAGTTCCATTGGGATCAATGAAAAACTGTTTTTT. It is translated as CASSSIGINEKLFF.

This clonotype is judged medium-sized. The rearrangement uses TRBV2 and TRBJ2-1; weak D call: TRBD1 (5 bases). V lost 5 bases and J lost 6, with 29 bases in between. Germline lookup yields CDR1 SNHLY and CDR2 FYNNEI. There are 19 residues in the CDR3. The CDR3 is CASSPLKDILRSGVNEQFF. For the CDR3, the DNA is TGTGCCAGCAGTCCTCTCAAGGACATCCTCAGGAGTGGAGTCAATGAGCAGTTCTTC.

This clonotype appeared many times. The chain couples TRBV27 to TRBJ2-3; D perhaps matches TRBD2 (7 bases). The germline V and J ends were trimmed by 2 bases and 6 bases, with 21 bases remaining between them. This CDR3 region has 17 residues. The germline CDR1 and CDR2 sequences are MNHEY and SMNVEV (reference sequence). The CDR3 DNA is TGTGCCAGCAGTTTAGGGACGAGGGGGGGCCCTTTTGATACGCAGTATTTT. Residues: CASSLGTRGGPFDTQYF.

The CDR3 sequence is CASSVEGGSRELFF. Here the CDR3 DNA reads TGTGCCAGCAGCGTAGAGGGGGGGTCGCGAGAGCTGTTTTTT. The chain employs TRBV9 and TRBJ2-2; perhaps TRBD2 as D (7 bases). The V end lost 0 bases, the J end lost 11 bases, and 14 bases lay between the germline ends. CDR1 SGDLS and CDR2 YYNGEE come from the germline V gene. This CDR3 region has 14 residues.

The table lists this clonotype with many counts. V usage is TRBV5-6 and J usage is TRBJ2-5; 10 nucleotides match TRBD2. This CDR3 comprises 17 residues. Germline trimming cut 3 bases from V and 5 bases from J; bases unmatched to any gene: 13. Germline V CDR1 and CDR2: SGHDT, YYEEEE. CDR3 nucleotide sequence: TGTGCCAGCAGCTCTCCCAGCCGTAGCGGGAGGAGTGAGACCCAGTACTTC. This codes for CASSSPSRSGRSETQYF.

In this sample, this clonotype turned up many times. The chain employs TRBV18 and TRBJ1-1; tentative D call: TRBD1 (5 bases). CDR1 KGHSH and CDR2 LQKENI come from the germline V gene. This CDR3 spans 14 amino acids. V shed 2 bases and J shed 8 bases, with 15 bases lying between them. The CDR3 region is CASSPTFQGTEAFF. CDR3 DNA sequence: TGTGCCAGCTCACCAACATTTCAGGGTACCGAAGCTTTCTTT.

This clonotype came up a few times. The rearrangement joins TRBV20-1 to TRBJ2-1; D gene unclear. Trimming stripped 4 bases from V and 0 bases from J, with 22 bases between. Germline values: CDR1 DFQATT, CDR2 SNEGSKA (reference sequence). The CDR3 has 18 amino acids. DNA for the CDR3: TGCAGTGCTACAATACCGGGCCGAGTTATGAGCTCCTACAATGAGCAGTTCTTC. This codes for CSATIPGRVMSSYNEQFF.

The chain links TRBV6-1 to TRBJ1-5, with a tentative D call TRBD1 (6 bases). Trimming removed 6 bases from V and 1 base from J, with 13 bases in between. Looked up from germline, CDR1 is MNHNS and CDR2 is SASEGT. This CDR3 comprises 15 residues. This CDR3 reads CASSPWTVSNQPQHF. DNA for the CDR3: TGTGCCAGCAGCCCCTGGACAGTCAGCAATCAGCCCCAGCATTTT.

On this clonotype: A much larger clone lies one base from this, so it may be a read error. V is TRBV5-1 and J is TRBJ2-7; D not resolved. The CDR3 has 13 residues. In germline, CDR1 is SGHRS, CDR2 YFSETQ. In DNA, the CDR3 is TGCTCCAGCAGCACTGGACCCCCTGACGAGCAGTACTTC. Protein sequence: CSSSTGPPDEQYF.